This T cell receptor (beta chain) was documented in a study of blood T cell repertoires in COVID-19. As for the study in general: Researchers got acute and convalescent COVID-19 samples from the United States, Italy and Spain.

Generated by immunoSEQ multiplex PCR, the TCRdb table keeps only in-frame clones and is missing some. Here the sample spans roughly 250,000 clones, about 83% being singletons. This clonotype was obtained from a man aged 40-50 years with active or convalescent COVID-19. Sequencing was done on a sample of peripheral blood.

CDR3 region: CASSYQVNTEAFF. For the CDR3, the DNA is TGTGCCAGCAGTTACCAGGTGAACACTGAAGCTTTCTTT. The chain couples TRBV6-5 to TRBJ1-1; D ambiguous. CDR1 is MNHEY and CDR2 is SVGAGI in the germline V gene. V was shortened by 2 bases and J by 0 bases, with 4 bases between the two germline ends. The CDR3 sequence is 13 residues long.